A single sample gave rise to the 24 T cell receptor beta chains below, sequenced in a study of blood T cell repertoires in COVID-19. Data came from immunoSEQ multiplex PCR; TCRdb stores just in-frame clones and leaves some out. Of 150,000 or so clones in the sample, under 95% are singletons; the top ten hold over 0.45%. Sequencing was performed on peripheral blood. The receptors derive from a middle-aged man with acute or convalescent COVID-19.

This clone was found once. The chain joins TRBV7-2 to TRBJ2-7; D gene unclear. The germline V gene encodes CDR1 SGHTA and CDR2 FQGNSA. Trimming cost V 2 bases and J 3 bases, with 11 bases left between them. The CDR3 has 14 amino acids. Written as DNA, the CDR3 is TGTGCCAGCAGCTTACTAGAGGCCGGCTACGAGCAGTACTTC. It is translated as CASSLLEAGYEQYF.

CDR3 residues: CASRQGSVANVLTF. The CDR3 DNA reads as TGTGCCTCCAGACAGGGGTCCGTGGCCAACGTCCTGACTTTC. The chain couples TRBV19 to TRBJ2-6; 8 bases match TRBD1. After removal of 11 bases from V and 6 bases from J, the junction contained 9 bases not matched to a gene. CDR3 length: 14 amino acids. Germline CDR1 is LNHDA and CDR2 is SQIVND (reference sequence).

The chain has TRBV6-5 and TRBJ1-5; no clear D. Looked up from germline, CDR1 is MNHEY and CDR2 is SVGAGI. The CDR3 is made up of 15 amino acids. V lost 5 bases and J lost 3, with 14 bases in between. The CDR3 sequence: CASSPPRQSNQPQHF. The CDR3 DNA reads TGTGCCAGCAGTCCCCCTCGTCAGTCCAATCAGCCCCAGCATTTT.

The V call is TRBV6-1, the J call TRBJ2-3; 8 positions match TRBD2. Unmatched junction bases numbered 11, after V lost 4 bases and J lost 5 bases. This CDR3 spans 16 amino acids. Germline assignment: CDR1 MNHNS and CDR2 SASEGT. In DNA, the CDR3 is TGTGCCAGCAGTGTGGTGGCTAGCGGGTCTGGAGATACGCAGTATTTT. Amino acids: CASSVVASGSGDTQYF.

The chain carries TRBV28 and TRBJ1-6; 8 bases match TRBD1. The germline V gene has CDR1 MDHEN and CDR2 SYDVKM. The CDR3 totals 18 residues. After removal of 2 bases from V and 4 bases from J, the junction contained 10 bases not matched to a gene. The CDR3 loop is CASSLITGGSGYNSPLHF. CDR3 bases: TGTGCCAGCAGTTTAATTACAGGGGGTTCGGGATATAATTCACCCCTCCACTTT. The whole variable domain, filled in from reference TRBV28 and TRBJ1-6, reads DVKVTQSSRYLVKRTGEKVFLECVQDMDHENMFWYRQDPGLGLRLIYFSYDVKMKEKGDIPEGYSVSREKKERFSLILESASTNQTSMYLCASSLITGGSGYNSPLHFGNGTRLTVT.

The chain recombines TRBV27 with TRBJ2-7, with D possibly matching TRBD2 (5 bases). Trimming shortened V by 2 bases and J by 2 bases, and 10 bases separated the two germline ends. The length of the CDR3 is 14 residues. The germline V gene has CDR1 MNHEY and CDR2 SMNVEV (reference sequence). CDR3 in amino acids: CASSLGGVPYEQYF. Here the CDR3 DNA reads TGTGCCAGCAGTTTAGGAGGCGTTCCCTACGAGCAGTACTTC.

The V and J genes are TRBV6-1 and TRBJ1-4, with 8 bases matching TRBD1. This CDR3 is 14 amino acids long. Germline V gives CDR1 MNHNS, CDR2 SASEGT. V was clipped by 5 bases and J by 4 bases; unmatched bases: 3. CDR3 loop: CASSTGQGNEKLFF. In DNA form, the CDR3 reads TGTGCCAGCAGTACCGGACAGGGTAATGAAAAACTGTTTTTT.

This clone has just a few counts. The rearrangement links TRBV19 to TRBJ2-6, with a tentative D call TRBD1 (5 bases). Trimming took off 7 bases at V and 0 bases at J, with 7 bases between the two ends. The CDR3 spans 14 residues. Germline lookup yields CDR1 LNHDA and CDR2 SQIVND (reference sequence). The CDR3 DNA reads as TGTGCCAGTAACAGGAACTCTGGGGCCAACGTCCTGACTTTC. Its protein product is CASNRNSGANVLTF.

The V call is TRBV10-3, the J call TRBJ2-1, with 7 bases aligning to TRBD2. From germline, CDR1 is ENHRY and CDR2 SYGVKD. V lost 7 bases and J lost 7; bases outside the gene matches: 16. CDR3 length: 16 amino acids. In DNA form, the CDR3 reads TGTGCCATCACCGGGGAGGGGAAGAGGTCCTTAAATGAGCAGTTCTTC. The encoded protein is CAITGEGKRSLNEQFF.

The chain couples TRBV5-1 to TRBJ1-1; D might be TRBD1 (6 bases). Germline CDR1 is SGHRS and CDR2 is YFSETQ. CDR3 length: 15 residues. V shed 0 bases and J shed 1 base, with 10 bases lying between them. The CDR3 nucleotides are TGCGCCAGCAGCTTGGCCGGGACATCGAACACTGAAGCTTTCTTT. Its protein product is CASSLAGTSNTEAFF.

The rearrangement links TRBV6-5 to TRBJ2-2; unclear D gene. CDR1 and CDR2 from the germline V gene are MNHEY and SVGAGI. The CDR3 spans 13 residues. V was trimmed by 2 bases and J by 5 bases, leaving 6 bases between them. The CDR3 is CASSYGLTGELFF. The CDR3 nucleotides are TGTGCCAGCAGTTACGGCTTGACCGGGGAGCTGTTTTTT.

The genes are TRBV27 and TRBJ1-5, with 7 bases matching TRBD1. Unmatched junction bases numbered 1, after V lost 5 bases and J lost 0 bases. CDR1 is MNHEY, CDR2 SMNVEV, per germline (reference sequence). This CDR3 comprises 14 residues. The CDR3 protein is CASSPGGSNQPQHF. DNA for the CDR3: TGTGCCAGCAGTCCAGGGGGTAGCAATCAGCCCCAGCATTTT.

This chain links TRBV20-1 with TRBJ2-7; 7 bases are a match to TRBD1. The CDR3 spans 13 residues. J lost 5 bases, V lost 3 bases, and 7 bases had no gene match. Looked up from germline, CDR1 is DFQATT and CDR2 is SNEGSKA (reference sequence). As DNA, the CDR3 is TGCAGTGCTAGTTCCGGGACAGTGGACGAGCAGTACGTC. As protein: CSASSGTVDEQYV.

This chain links TRBV12-3 or TRBV12-4 with TRBJ2-7; D gene uncertain. The V end was cut by 2 bases, the J end by 3 bases, with 2 bases between. The CDR3 runs 11 residues. The CDR3 region has the DNA TGTGCCAGCAGTTTACTCTACGAGCAGTACTTC. Translation: CASSLLYEQYF.

This clone is a singleton in its sample. This rearrangement joins TRBV6-1 to TRBJ2-5; D gene uncertain. V gave up 3 bases and J gave up 2 bases, with 19 bases separating them. The CDR3 contains 17 residues. Germline V CDR1 and CDR2: MNHNS, SASEGT. CDR3: CASSDRQVPYQQETQYF. Written as DNA, the CDR3 is TGTGCCAGCAGTGATCGGCAGGTTCCGTACCAACAAGAGACCCAGTACTTC.

The gene calls are TRBV7-9 and TRBJ2-1; the match to TRBD1 covers 8 bases. After removal of 5 bases from V and 8 bases from J, the junction contained 8 bases not matched to a gene. The CDR3 consists of 14 residues. The germline V gene encodes CDR1 SEHNR and CDR2 FQNEAQ (reference sequence). CDR3 DNA sequence: TGTGCCAGCAGCCAAGGACAGGGTGGAGATGAGCAGTTCTTC. Its protein is CASSQGQGGDEQFF. Drawing the rest from reference TRBV7-9 and TRBJ2-1, the complete variable domain is DTGVSQNPRHKITKRGQNVTFRCDPISEHNRLYWYRQTLGQGPEFLTYFQNEAQLEKSRLLSDRFSAERPKGSFSTLEIQRTEQGDSAMYLCASSQGQGGDEQFFGPGTRLTVL.

The CDR3 spells CASSLGGGANEKLFF. The CDR3 DNA follows: TGCGCCAGCAGCTTGGGCGGGGGAGCTAATGAAAAACTGTTTTTT. The genes are TRBV5-1 and TRBJ1-4, with TRBD1 as a possible D gene (5 bases). V was trimmed by 0 bases and J by 3 bases, leaving 9 bases between them. The CDR3 consists of 15 residues. Per the germline V gene, CDR1 is SGHRS and CDR2 is YFSETQ. Full variable domain (rest looked up from reference TRBV5-1 and TRBJ1-4): KAGVTQTPRYLIKTRGQQVTLSCSPISGHRSVSWYQQTPGQGLQFLFEYFSETQRNKGNFPGRFSGRQFSNSRSEMNVSTLELGDSALYLCASSLGGGANEKLFFGSGTQLSVL.

This rearrangement joins TRBV11-2 to TRBJ2-6; 7 bases match TRBD1. CDR1 and CDR2 from the germline V gene are SGHAT and FQNNGV. The V gene end was trimmed by 5 bases and the J gene end by 0 bases; junction bases not matched to a gene: 7. CDR3 size: 17 residues. The CDR3: CASSGQVRSSGANVLTF. DNA of the CDR3: TGTGCCAGCAGCGGACAGGTCCGAAGCTCTGGGGCCAACGTCCTGACTTTC. Filled out from reference TRBV11-2 and TRBJ2-6, the complete variable domain reads EAGVAQSPRYKIIEKRQSVAFWCNPISGHATLYWYQQILGQGPKLLIQFQNNGVVDDSQLPKDRFSAERLKGVDSTLKIQPAKLEDSAVYLCASSGQVRSSGANVLTFGAGSRLTVL.

V usage is TRBV18 and J usage is TRBJ1-1; TRBD1 matches 7 bases. V shed 3 bases, J shed 0 bases, and the junction held 7 bases outside the gene matches. The germline V gene encodes CDR1 KGHSH and CDR2 LQKENI. The CDR3 is 16 amino acids. The CDR3 sequence: CASSPIGTDMNTEAFF. CDR3 coding DNA: TGTGCCAGCTCACCCATCGGGACAGATATGAACACTGAAGCTTTCTTT.

The chain carries TRBV6-2 or TRBV6-3 and TRBJ1-5, with 7 bases identical to TRBD1. Per germline, CDR1 MNHEY and CDR2 SVGEGT. The CDR3 runs 14 residues. V lost 4 bases, J lost 3 bases, and 3 bases stayed unmatched. CDR3 amino acids: CASSFQGVNQPQHF. For the CDR3, the DNA is TGTGCCAGCAGTTTCCAGGGGGTCAATCAGCCCCAGCATTTT.

This clone was seen just once. V usage is TRBV19 and J usage is TRBJ2-1; 13 bases map to TRBD2. V gave up 6 bases and J gave up 7 bases; unmatched junction bases: 6. The germline V gene encodes CDR1 LNHDA and CDR2 SQIVND (reference sequence). The CDR3 totals 15 residues. CDR3 residues: CASRQSLAGGNEQFF. The CDR3 nucleotides read TGTGCCAGTAGACAATCACTAGCGGGAGGGAATGAGCAGTTCTTC. The whole variable domain, filled in from reference TRBV19 and TRBJ2-1, reads DGGITQSPKYLFRKEGQNVTLSCEQNLNHDAMYWYRQDPGQGLRLIYYSQIVNDFQKGDIAEGYSVSREKKESFPLTVTSAQKNPTAFYLCASRQSLAGGNEQFFGPGTRLTVL.

The chain has TRBV28 and TRBJ2-3; unclear D gene. CDR3 length: 15 amino acids. Per the germline V gene, CDR1 is MDHEN and CDR2 is SYDVKM. Trimming left V 8 bases short and J 0 bases short, with 15 bases between. CDR3 loop: CASLPLYYSTDTQYF. The CDR3 DNA is TGTGCCAGCCTTCCCCTATACTATAGCACAGATACGCAGTATTTT.

The J gene is TRBJ1-5, the V gene TRBV13; D is perhaps TRBD1 (5 bases). The CDR3 is 14 amino acids. Germline CDR1 and CDR2: PRHDT and FYEKMQ (reference sequence). V gave up 3 bases and J gave up 0 bases, with 6 bases separating them. The chain's CDR3 is CASSFRVSNQPQHF. The DNA for the CDR3 is TGTGCCAGCAGCTTCAGGGTTAGCAATCAGCCCCAGCATTTT.

CDR3 sequence reads: CASSQLGNEQFF. CDR3 DNA: TGTGCCAGCAGCCAACTAGGGAATGAGCAGTTCTTC. J is TRBJ2-1 and V is TRBV27; TRBD2 is a possible D gene (5 bases). V was clipped by 6 bases and J by 7 bases, with 10 bases between them. From germline, CDR1 is MNHEY and CDR2 SMNVEV (reference sequence). This CDR3 comprises 12 residues.